Listed here are 3 T cell receptor beta chains from one sample, sequenced in a study of beta chain features in type 1 diabetes. cDNA synthesis used the whole RNA isolate, giving expressed TCRB sequences. This table comes from immunoSEQ multiplex PCR, and its TCRdb copy is limited to in-frame clones, with some not included. The data contain more than 50,000 clones, about 60% of them singletons. Material for sequencing was Tregs from blood. The receptor set was obtained from a woman aged 18-29 years in good health.

This clone came up many times. The chain couples TRBV7-2 to TRBJ1-2; the D gene is possibly TRBD1 (6 bases). CDR3 size: 16 residues. V was cut by 0 bases and J by 5 bases, with 16 bases left in between. Germline CDR1 and CDR2: SGHTA and FQGNSA. The CDR3 is CASSLAGGRGEYGYTF. The CDR3 DNA reads TGTGCCAGCAGCTTAGCTGGGGGCAGGGGAGAGTATGGCTACACCTTC.

This clone has a handful of counts. This chain uses TRBV11-2 with TRBJ2-6; 7 bases line up with TRBD1. The length of the CDR3 is 19 residues. The germline CDR1 and CDR2 sequences are SGHAT and FQNNGV. V lost 6 bases, J lost 3 bases, and 17 bases stayed unmatched. CDR3 nucleotide sequence: TGTGCCAGCAGGCGACGAATGACAGGGAATCAGGGTGGGGCCAACGTCCTGACTTTC. Translating it yields CASRRRMTGNQGGANVLTF.

This clone is medium-sized by share. The chain employs TRBV28 and TRBJ2-5, with TRBD1 matching 7 bases. J gave up 6 bases and V 6 bases, and 4 bases lay outside the gene matches. The CDR3 is 12 amino acids. CDR1 and CDR2 from the germline V gene are MDHEN and SYDVKM. The CDR3 region is CASRTGLQTQYF. In DNA, the CDR3 is TGTGCCAGCAGGACAGGGTTACAGACCCAGTACTTC.